Below are 16 T cell receptor beta chains sequenced from a single sample in a study of response to subunit inactivated influenza vaccine (dated by TCRdb to between 2017 and 2018). Libraries came from RT-PCR. The instrument given in TCRdb is Illumina HiSeq 2500. The public reads were reanalyzed by TCRdb: fastp trimming at Q25, MiXCR alignment, in-frame beta chains only. Rows with one shared CDR3 protein collapse into an entry with the most common genes and DNA. The sample records around 580,000 distinct CDR3 sequences, less than 15% of which are singletons. Of the sample, 11% is held by the ten largest clones. This specimen was PBMCs from blood, taken roughly 12 days after vaccination. Receptors were obtained from a man aged 50-60 years who received an inactivated influenza vaccine. Donor details come from another sample of the same person, matched by shared clones.

This clonotype has ten or more counts. This chain links TRBV18 with TRBJ1-6; D is unresolved. In germline, CDR1 is KGHSH, CDR2 LQKENI. CDR3 length equals 15 residues. The V end was cut by 8 bases, the J end by 0 bases, with 11 bases between. CDR3 amino acids: CASSPGSSYNSPLHF. Written as DNA, the CDR3 is TGTGCCAGCAGTCCGGGAAGCTCCTATAATTCACCCCTCCACTTT.

Only a few counts were recorded for this clonotype. This rearrangement joins TRBV11-2 to TRBJ2-5; TRBD2 matches 7 bases. This CDR3 contains 14 residues. V lost 5 bases and J lost 5; bases outside the gene matches: 8. Germline V gives CDR1 SGHAT, CDR2 FQNNGV. CDR3 DNA: TGTGCCAGCAGCCCAGAGGGAGGGTGGGAGACCCAGTACTTC. Its protein product is CASSPEGGWETQYF.

This chain uses TRBV7-9 with TRBJ2-7; either TRBD1 or TRBD2 may supply D (5 bases each). The CDR3 totals 12 residues. Germline CDR1 is SEHNR and CDR2 is FQNEAQ (reference sequence). V was trimmed by 7 bases and J by 4 bases, leaving 11 bases between them. The chain's CDR3 is CASIRDGYEQYF. In DNA form, the CDR3 reads TGTGCCAGCATCCGGGACGGATACGAGCAGTACTTC. The entire variable domain, with the rest obtained from reference TRBV7-9 and TRBJ2-7, is as follows: DTGVSQNPRHKITKRGQNVTFRCDPISEHNRLYWYRQTLGQGPEFLTYFQNEAQLEKSRLLSDRFSAERPKGSFSTLEIQRTEQGDSAMYLCASIRDGYEQYFGPGTRLTVT.

This clonotype has only a few counts. The chain links TRBV5-1 to TRBJ2-1; 10 bases match TRBD2. The germline CDR1 and CDR2 sequences are SGHRS and YFSETQ. V shed 4 bases and J 0 bases; nucleotides not matched to a gene: 7. The CDR3 loop spans 17 amino acids. CDR3 bases: TGCGCCAGCAGCGAGTTTGCTAGCGGGAGCTCCTACAATGAGCAGTTCTTC. It translates to CASSEFASGSSYNEQFF.

This clonotype was detected a few times. The V and J genes are TRBV29-1 and TRBJ2-3, with TRBD2 matching over 13 bases. The CDR3 covers 13 residues. CDR1 and CDR2 from the germline V gene are SQVTM and ANQGSEA. V gave up 6 bases and J gave up 8 bases; unmatched junction bases: 5. CDR3 nucleotide sequence: TGCAGCGTCGTACTAGCGGGAGGGAGTACGCAGTATTTT. This encodes CSVVLAGGSTQYF.

This chain links TRBV6-5 with TRBJ2-7; 11 nucleotides agree with TRBD2. CDR1 is MNHEY, CDR2 SVGAGI, per germline. With 4 bases clipped from V and 4 bases from J, the junction kept 12 bases outside the gene matches. CDR3 length: 17 amino acids. The CDR3 bases are TGTGCCAGCAGTTTGGAGGGGCTAGCGGGAGGTGCTTACGAGCAGTACTTC. This sequence encodes CASSLEGLAGGAYEQYF.

In DNA, the CDR3 is TGTGCCAGCAGCTTAGTCAAGGGCCCCCACGAGCAGTACTTC. Its translation: CASSLVKGPHEQYF. This sequence joins TRBV11-2 and TRBJ2-7; no firm D call. Per germline, CDR1 SGHAT and CDR2 FQNNGV. This CDR3 spans 14 amino acids. Trimming pared 1 base from V and 5 bases from J, leaving 12 bases between. The full variable domain, its missing parts supplied by reference TRBV11-2 and TRBJ2-7, is EAGVAQSPRYKIIEKRQSVAFWCNPISGHATLYWYQQILGQGPKLLIQFQNNGVVDDSQLPKDRFSAERLKGVDSTLKIQPAKLEDSAVYLCASSLVKGPHEQYFGPGTRLTVT.

The rearrangement joins TRBV28 to TRBJ2-4, with D perhaps TRBD2 (5 bases). The CDR3 totals 15 residues. Germline-derived CDR1 and CDR2 are MDHEN and SYDVKM. V was clipped by 6 bases and J by 0 bases, with 12 bases between them. The CDR3 DNA reads TGTGCCAGCAGGGGTCCGGGATCAGCCAAAAACATTCAGTACTTC. Protein product: CASRGPGSAKNIQYF.

This clonotype appeared a single time. CDR3 nucleotides: TGTGCCAGCAGCTTAGCGATTGGCAATCAGCCCCAGCATTTT. Protein sequence: CASSLAIGNQPQHF. The chain combines TRBV7-9 with TRBJ1-5, with no clear D. CDR1 is SEHNR and CDR2 is FQNEAQ in the germline V gene (reference sequence). This CDR3 is 14 amino acids long. Trimming cost V 0 bases and J 2 bases, with 5 bases left between them.

This clonotype was seen repeatedly, ten times or more. This chain joins TRBV7-3 and TRBJ2-3, with 10 bases that match TRBD2. The V and J ends lost 5 bases and 3 bases, in that order; junction bases with no gene match: 2. Germline V gene sequence: CDR1 SGHTA, CDR2 FQGTGA. The CDR3 spans 14 residues. CDR3 coding DNA: TGTGCCAGCAGCGCTAGCGGGAGTACAGATACGCAGTATTTT. Its protein product is CASSASGSTDTQYF.

The table lists this clonotype with many counts. The chain employs TRBV12-3 or TRBV12-4 and TRBJ2-2, with D maybe TRBD2 (6 bases). Trimming took 3 bases from V and 0 from J, leaving 8 bases between them. The CDR3 consists of 15 residues. CDR3 sequence (DNA): TGTGCCAGCAGTTTTGCGGGGTCGAACACCGGGGAGCTGTTTTTT. It codes for CASSFAGSNTGELFF.

V is TRBV2 and J is TRBJ1-2, with 7 bases fitting TRBD1. The germline V gene encodes CDR1 SNHLY and CDR2 FYNNEI. The CDR3 totals 14 residues. V gave up 7 bases and J gave up 5 bases; unmatched junction bases: 10. The CDR3: CASTDRAFRYGYTF. The CDR3 DNA reads TGTGCCAGCACTGACAGGGCCTTTCGGTATGGCTACACCTTC.

The J gene is TRBJ1-2, the V gene TRBV29-1; the D gene is possibly TRBD1 (5 bases). This CDR3 spans 13 amino acids. Germline CDR1 SQVTM, CDR2 ANQGSEA. V was pared by 4 bases and J by 4 bases, with 13 bases between. The CDR3 nucleotides read TGCAGCGTTGGGATGGGGCGAAGCTATGGCTACACCTTC. As protein: CSVGMGRSYGYTF. Combining the CDR3 with reference TRBV29-1 and TRBJ1-2 gives the whole variable domain SAVISQKPSRDICQRGTSLTIQCQVDSQVTMMFWYRQQPGQSLTLIATANQGSEATYESGFVIDKFPISRPNLTFSTLTVSNMSPEDSSIYLCSVGMGRSYGYTFGSGTRLTVV.

This clonotype showed up many times. The V and J genes are TRBV5-6 and TRBJ2-5; a possible D gene is TRBD2 (5 bases). The CDR3 covers 11 residues. Per germline, CDR1 SGHDT and CDR2 YYEEEE. Trimming removed 2 bases at V and 11 bases at J, with 10 bases between. CDR3 DNA: TGTGCCAGCAGCTTTTTCGAGCGGCAGTACTTC. It encodes CASSFFERQYF.

V usage is TRBV4-3 and J usage is TRBJ2-2; tentatively, D is TRBD1 (5 bases). Germline V gene sequence: CDR1 LGHNA, CDR2 YSLEER. The CDR3 is 16 residues long. Trimming stripped 0 bases from V and 6 bases from J, with 14 bases between. CDR3 sequence (DNA): TGCGCCAGCAGCCAAGACAGGGTAGTTTATGCCGGGGAGCTGTTTTTT. It codes for CASSQDRVVYAGELFF.

This chain joins TRBV3-1 and TRBJ1-6; D is unclear. This CDR3 has 14 amino acids. Trimming stripped 1 base from V and 7 bases from J, with 8 bases between. Looked up from germline, CDR1 is LGHDT and CDR2 is YNNKEL (reference sequence). This CDR3 is CASSQVSGNSPLHF. CDR3 bases: TGTGCCAGCAGCCAAGTTTCGGGGAATTCACCCCTCCACTTT. Looking up the rest from reference TRBV3-1 and TRBJ1-6 gives the full variable domain: DTAVSQTPKYLVTQMGNDKSIKCEQNLGHDTMYWYKQDSKKFLKIMFSYNNKELIINETVPNRFSPKSPDKAHLNLHINSLELGDSAVYFCASSQVSGNSPLHFGNGTRLTVT.